One and the same sample provided the 15 T cell receptor beta chains below, sequenced in a study of T-cell memory formation after mild COVID-19. TCRdb re-derived calls from the 5' RACE reads in MiXCR, one entry per CDR3 protein. The sample shows a few hundred thousand distinct CDR3 sequences, approximately 16% of them seen only once. Sequencing was performed on PBMCs or a T cell subset sorted from them (not recorded which). These receptors originate from a man aged 18-30 years who had mild COVID-19 (a few samples of this study predate the infection). Cell type and time point are not known.

This clonotype was detected only a few times. The chain is built from TRBV2 and TRBJ2-5, with TRBD2 as a possible D gene (5 bases). V shed 0 bases and J shed 1 base, with 9 bases lying between them. The germline gives CDR1 SNHLY, CDR2 FYNNEI. This CDR3 comprises 15 residues. CDR3 in amino acids: CASSEAAGLQETQYF. The CDR3 nucleotides read TGTGCCAGCAGTGAAGCAGCTGGACTCCAAGAGACCCAGTACTTC. The full variable domain, in which reference TRBV2 and TRBJ2-5 provide the parts outside the CDR3, is EPEVTQTPSHQVTQMGQEVILRCVPISNHLYFYWYRQILGQKVEFLVSFYNNEISEKSEIFDDQFSVERPDGSNFTLKIRSTKLEDSAMYFCASSEAAGLQETQYFGPGTRLLVL.

The V call is TRBV7-9, the J call TRBJ2-3; 10 bases fit TRBD1. The CDR3 covers 15 residues. Germline V gives CDR1 SEHNR, CDR2 FQNEAQ (reference sequence). Trimming cost V 5 bases and J 4 bases; bases outside gene matches: 6. CDR3: CASSDPGQGSDTQYF. CDR3 DNA: TGTGCCAGCAGCGATCCGGGACAGGGGTCAGATACGCAGTATTTT.

The chain couples TRBV20-1 to TRBJ2-1, with TRBD2 matching over 8 bases. Germline CDR1 and CDR2: DFQATT and SNEGSKA (reference sequence). Germline trimming cut 3 bases from V and 10 bases from J; bases unmatched to any gene: 8. The CDR3 has 13 amino acids. CDR3 coding DNA: TGCAGTGCTAGTTCGGGGGGGTCGCAAGAGCAGTTCTTC. Its protein product is CSASSGGSQEQFF.

This clonotype was seen a handful of times. The chain employs TRBV6-1 and TRBJ1-2, with TRBD1 as a possible D gene (5 bases). V shed 6 bases and J shed 6 bases, with 23 bases lying between them. The CDR3 covers 16 residues. The germline CDR1 and CDR2 sequences are MNHNS and SASEGT. CDR3 nucleotide sequence: TGTGCCAGCAGCGCTTGGCCCCTAACAGGAGGGCATGGCTACACCTTC. This gives the protein CASSAWPLTGGHGYTF.

This clonotype came up a few times. The chain has TRBV20-1 and TRBJ2-1, with TRBD2 as a possible D gene (6 bases). This CDR3 comprises 13 residues. V lost 5 bases and J lost 6, with 14 bases in between. The germline V gene encodes CDR1 DFQATT and CDR2 SNEGSKA (reference sequence). CDR3 nucleotides: TGCAGTGCTCGTCTGGAGGGAGTCAATGAGCAGTTCTTC. Protein: CSARLEGVNEQFF.

This clonotype was detected ten times or more. The V and J genes are TRBV7-2 and TRBJ2-3; TRBD1 matches 9 bases. The J segment lost 1 base and the V segment lost 4 bases, leaving 9 bases of the junction unmatched. Per germline, CDR1 SGHTA and CDR2 FQGNSA. This CDR3 has 17 amino acids. The CDR3 spells CASSSRFGDRGTDTQYF. CDR3 coding DNA: TGTGCCAGCAGCTCCCGGTTCGGGGACAGGGGCACAGATACGCAGTATTTT.

The rearrangement joins TRBV5-1 to TRBJ1-2; maybe TRBD1 (6 bases). This CDR3 comprises 13 residues. V was shortened by 2 bases and J by 7 bases, with 12 bases between the two germline ends. Germline-derived CDR1 and CDR2 are SGHRS and YFSETQ. CDR3 loop: CASSFGGPSGYTF. For the CDR3, the DNA is TGCGCCAGCAGCTTTGGGGGGCCCTCTGGCTACACCTTC.

This clonotype occurred many times. The CDR3 DNA is TGTGCCAGCTCACCACCGGCCAGGACGTCCTACGAGCAGTACTTC. Translated, it gives CASSPPARTSYEQYF. The chain is built from TRBV18 and TRBJ2-7; D call uncertain. The CDR3 spans 15 residues. V dropped 0 bases and J dropped 1 base, with 10 bases sitting between them. From germline, CDR1 is KGHSH and CDR2 LQKENI.

The chain has TRBV19 and TRBJ2-7, with TRBD2 matching 8 bases. Germline V gives CDR1 LNHDA, CDR2 SQIVND (reference sequence). The CDR3 is 14 residues long. With 6 bases clipped from V and 3 bases from J, the junction kept 7 bases outside the gene matches. CDR3 in DNA: TGTGCCAGTAGGGGAGCGGGGGCCTACTACGAGCAGTACTTC. Protein product: CASRGAGAYYEQYF. Together with reference TRBV19 and TRBJ2-7, the CDR3 gives the full variable domain: DGGITQSPKYLFRKEGQNVTLSCEQNLNHDAMYWYRQDPGQGLRLIYYSQIVNDFQKGDIAEGYSVSREKKESFPLTVTSAQKNPTAFYLCASRGAGAYYEQYFGPGTRLTVT.

This clonotype has just a few counts. This chain uses TRBV20-1 with TRBJ1-6; D is unclear. Germline V gene lookup returns CDR1 DFQATT and CDR2 SNEGSKA (reference sequence). Trimming shortened V by 0 bases and J by 7 bases, and 10 bases separated the two germline ends. The CDR3 runs to 14 residues. The CDR3 reads CSARDVRWNSPLHF. CDR3 in DNA: TGCAGTGCTAGAGATGTACGGTGGAATTCACCCCTCCACTTT.

There are a few counts of this clonotype. This rearrangement joins TRBV5-1 to TRBJ2-1; D may be TRBD1 (5 bases). Germline-derived CDR1 and CDR2 are SGHRS and YFSETQ. The CDR3 is 15 residues long. The V end was cut by 5 bases, the J end by 0 bases, with 12 bases between. CDR3 sequence: CASSVGVGSYNEQFF. The DNA for the CDR3 is TGCGCCAGCAGTGTAGGGGTTGGCTCCTACAATGAGCAGTTCTTC.

This clonotype was counted between two and nine times. For the CDR3, the DNA is TGCAGCGTTGAAGGGCAGGACTATGGCTACACCTTC. Residues: CSVEGQDYGYTF. The chain has TRBV29-1 and TRBJ1-2; no reliable D call. V gave up 1 base and J gave up 3 bases, with 6 bases separating them. The CDR3 is 12 amino acids. Germline values: CDR1 SQVTM, CDR2 ANQGSEA.

This clonotype was observed at least ten times. The gene calls are TRBV7-9 and TRBJ2-2, with D unclear. This CDR3 is 12 amino acids long. Germline values: CDR1 SEHNR, CDR2 FQNEAQ (reference sequence). The V gene lost 1 base and the J gene lost 6 bases, with 3 bases spanning the gap. The CDR3 sequence is CASSLGAGELFF. In DNA, the CDR3 is TGTGCCAGCAGCTTAGGGGCCGGGGAGCTGTTTTTT.

This clonotype was observed a few times. CDR3 sequence: CASSLVGFADTQYF. CDR3 nucleotide sequence: TGTGCCAGCAGCTTAGTAGGGTTTGCCGATACGCAGTATTTT. The chain couples TRBV7-2 to TRBJ2-3; D is undetermined. The CDR3 has 14 residues. Trimming pared 1 base from V and 6 bases from J, leaving 11 bases between. CDR1 and CDR2 (germline): SGHTA, FQGNSA.

This chain connects TRBV7-8 to TRBJ1-1, with 7 bases that match TRBD1. The CDR3 is made up of 15 amino acids. Germline loops: CDR1 SGHVS, CDR2 FQNEAQ. V shed 2 bases and J 1 base; nucleotides not matched to a gene: 4. The CDR3 here is CASSLMDRRNTEAFF. CDR3 nucleotide sequence: TGTGCCAGCAGCTTAATGGACAGGCGGAACACTGAAGCTTTCTTT.